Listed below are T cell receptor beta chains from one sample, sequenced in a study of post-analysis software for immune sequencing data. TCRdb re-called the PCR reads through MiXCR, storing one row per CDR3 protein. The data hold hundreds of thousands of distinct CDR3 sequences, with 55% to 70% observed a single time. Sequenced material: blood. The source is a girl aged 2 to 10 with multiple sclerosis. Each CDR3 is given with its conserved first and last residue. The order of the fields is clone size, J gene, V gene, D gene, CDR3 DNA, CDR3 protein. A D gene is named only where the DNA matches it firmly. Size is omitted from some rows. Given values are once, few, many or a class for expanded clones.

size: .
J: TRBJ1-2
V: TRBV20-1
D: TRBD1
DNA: TGCAGTGCGGACAGGGTCGAATTTAACTATGGCTACACCTTC
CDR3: CSADRVEFNYGYTF

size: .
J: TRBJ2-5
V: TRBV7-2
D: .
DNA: TGTGCCAACAGCCGGGGCCGCCGAGAGACCCAGTACTTC
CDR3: CANSRGRRETQYF

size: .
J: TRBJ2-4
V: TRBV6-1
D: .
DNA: TGTGCCAGCAGTGAAGGGCGGGGCAGGGGGTACATTCAGTACTTC
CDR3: CASSEGRGRGYIQYF

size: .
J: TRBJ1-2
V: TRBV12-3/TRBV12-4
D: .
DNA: TGTGCCAGCAGTTTAGGTGCCAGTGGCACCTATCGCTACACCTTC
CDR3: CASSLGASGTYRYTF

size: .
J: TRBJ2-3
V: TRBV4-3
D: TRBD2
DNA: TGCGCCAGCAGCCAAATTGGGCTAGCGGGGGAGATGGGTAGAACAGATACGCAGTATTTT
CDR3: CASSQIGLAGEMGRTDTQYF

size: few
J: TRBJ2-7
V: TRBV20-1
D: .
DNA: TGCAGTGCTAGGGCAAGCGGAGGTGGCTCCTACGAGCAGTACTTC
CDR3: CSARASGGGSYEQYF

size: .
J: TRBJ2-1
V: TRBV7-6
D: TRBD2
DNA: TGTGCCAGCAGCTTACGGTCTCCGCGGGAGGGCCCTCCGTTCTTC
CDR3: CASSLRSPREGPPFF

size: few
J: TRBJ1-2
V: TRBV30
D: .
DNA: TGTGCCTGGGCCAAAGGAAATAACTATGGCTACACCTTC
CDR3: CAWAKGNNYGYTF

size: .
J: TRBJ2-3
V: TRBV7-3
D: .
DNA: TGTGCCAGCAGCTCCCGGTTAAAGGGGTCAGATACGCAGTATTTT
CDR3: CASSSRLKGSDTQYF

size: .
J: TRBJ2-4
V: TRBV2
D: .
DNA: TGTGCCAGAGCCCCCGGCGCCAAGGAACCCCAGTACTTC
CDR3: CARAPGAKEPQYF

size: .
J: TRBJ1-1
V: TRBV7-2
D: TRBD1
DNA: TGTGCCAGCAACGATAACAGGGGCACTGAAGCTTTCTTT
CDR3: CASNDNRGTEAFF

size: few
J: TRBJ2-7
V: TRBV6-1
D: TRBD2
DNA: TGTGCCAGCAGTGAAATTTTAGGGACTAGCGGGAGTAGTTCCTACGAGCAGTACTTC
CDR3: CASSEILGTSGSSSYEQYF

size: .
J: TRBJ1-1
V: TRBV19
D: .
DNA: TGTGCCAGTAGTTCCCAGAAGAACACTGAAGCTTTCTTT
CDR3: CASSSQKNTEAFF

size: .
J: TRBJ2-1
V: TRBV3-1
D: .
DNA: TGTGCCGGCAGGACCGGACCTACAATCAATGAGCAGTTCTTC
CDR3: CAGRTGPTINEQFF

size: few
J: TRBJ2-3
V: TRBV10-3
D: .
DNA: TGTGCCATCCGGGACCCGACTAGCACAGATACGCAGTATTTT
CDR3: CAIRDPTSTDTQYF

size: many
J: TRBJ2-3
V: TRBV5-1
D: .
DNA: TGCGCCAGCAGCTTGGACAGTAGCACAGATACGCAGTATTTT
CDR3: CASSLDSSTDTQYF

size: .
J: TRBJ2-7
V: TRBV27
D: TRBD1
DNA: TGTGCCAGCAGTTTCTCCCGGGACAGACTTTCCTACGAGCAGTACTTC
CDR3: CASSFSRDRLSYEQYF

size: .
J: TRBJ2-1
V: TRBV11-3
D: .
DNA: TGTGCCAGCGGGGGGACCTACAATGAGCAGTTCTTC
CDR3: CASGGTYNEQFF

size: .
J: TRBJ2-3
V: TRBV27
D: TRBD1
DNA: TGTGCCAGCGTAAAGCAGGGGGCCCCCACAGATACGCAGTATTTT
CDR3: CASVKQGAPTDTQYF

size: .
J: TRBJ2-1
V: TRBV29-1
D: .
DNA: TGCAGCGTTGCGATACAGGGCCGCTACAATGAGCAGTTCTTC
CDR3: CSVAIQGRYNEQFF

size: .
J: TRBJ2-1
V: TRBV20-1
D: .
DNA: TGCAGTGCTAATCCGGCTAGCGACAATGAGCAGTTCTTC
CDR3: CSANPASDNEQFF

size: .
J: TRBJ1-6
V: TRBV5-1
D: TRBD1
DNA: TGCGCCAGCAGCTTGGTCAGGGGCCCCGGGACAGGGGTATCACCCCTCCACTTT
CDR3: CASSLVRGPGTGVSPLHF

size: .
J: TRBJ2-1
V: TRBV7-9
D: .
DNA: TGTGCCAGCGGACGGGACTCCTCCTACAATGAGCAGTTCTTC
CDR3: CASGRDSSYNEQFF

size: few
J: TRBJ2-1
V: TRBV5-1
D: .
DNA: TGCGCCAGCAACCCCGGGACCCCGCAAAATGAGCAGTTCTTC
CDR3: CASNPGTPQNEQFF

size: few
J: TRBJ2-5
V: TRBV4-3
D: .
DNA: TGCGCCAGCAGCCAAGTTTCAGGGGAGACCCAGTACTTC
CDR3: CASSQVSGETQYF